The entry that follows covers one TCR beta chain sequence. The record originates from a study of blood T cell repertoires in COVID-19. Looking at the study overall: There were acute and convalescent COVID-19 samples, and they came from the United States, Italy and Spain.

Per the original methods: Amplification with reference gene primers provided the estimates of nucleated cell counts. TCRdb keeps only in-frame clones here, not all; method: immunoSEQ multiplex PCR. D and trimming were read from the DNA, whereas the V and J calls and clone size are those reported in that table. The sample gives fewer than 100,000 clones, more than 75% of which show up once; 7.4% is in the top ten. With V trimmed by 2 bases and J by 2 bases, 9 bases remained unmatched. The CDR3 totals 18 residues. CDR1 and CDR2 from the germline V gene are SGHAT and FQNNGV. The sequencing sample was made of peripheral blood. V gene TRBV11-2 combines with J gene TRBJ2-1, with 10 bases that match TRBD2. This TCR was recovered from a human donor with acute or convalescent COVID-19. The donor label of this sample is uncertain. This CDR3 is CASSLTAGGPVAYNEQFF. For the CDR3, the DNA is TGTGCCAGCAGCTTAACAGCGGGGGGGCCGGTTGCCTACAATGAGCAGTTCTTC.